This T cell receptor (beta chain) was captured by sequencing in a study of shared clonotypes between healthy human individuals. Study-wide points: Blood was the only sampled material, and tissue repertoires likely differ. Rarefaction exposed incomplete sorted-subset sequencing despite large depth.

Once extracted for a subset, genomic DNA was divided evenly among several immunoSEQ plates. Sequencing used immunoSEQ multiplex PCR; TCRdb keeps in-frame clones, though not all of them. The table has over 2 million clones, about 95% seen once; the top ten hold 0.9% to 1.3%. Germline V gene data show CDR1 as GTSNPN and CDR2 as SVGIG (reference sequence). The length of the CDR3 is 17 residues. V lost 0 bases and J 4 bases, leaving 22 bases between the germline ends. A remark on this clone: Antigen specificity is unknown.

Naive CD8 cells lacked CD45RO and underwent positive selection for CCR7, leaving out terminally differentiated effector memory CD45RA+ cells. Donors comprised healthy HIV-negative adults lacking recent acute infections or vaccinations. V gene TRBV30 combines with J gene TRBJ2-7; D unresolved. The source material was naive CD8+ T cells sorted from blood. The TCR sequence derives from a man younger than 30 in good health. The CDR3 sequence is CAWSVPRTFQIHYEQYF. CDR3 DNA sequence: TGTGCCTGGAGTGTGCCCCGAACTTTCCAAATTCATTACGAGCAGTACTTC.